Sequencing of this TCR beta chain was carried out in a study of blood T cell repertoires in COVID-19. Whole-study context: Sample material is recorded as cDNA or gDNA derived from T cells, B-cell-depleted T cells, or PBMCs.

Germline-derived CDR1 and CDR2 are MDHEN and SYDVKM. The CDR3 contains 17 residues. Germline trimming cut 6 bases from V and 0 bases from J; bases unmatched to any gene: 6. The method was immunoSEQ multiplex PCR; TCRdb's version includes in-frame clones alone and lacks a portion of them. This repertoire shows 200,000 to 250,000 clones, more than 70% found once; its top ten account for 3.6%. The sequence came from a woman over 75 with acute or convalescent COVID-19. The sequenced material came from peripheral blood. This rearrangement joins TRBV28 to TRBJ2-6, with 9 positions matching TRBD2. CDR3 amino acids: CASRTAGGSSGANVLTF. In nucleotides, the CDR3 is TGTGCCAGCAGGACAGCGGGGGGTAGCTCTGGGGCCAACGTCCTGACTTTC.